This TCR beta chain was retrieved from a study of post-analysis software for immune sequencing data. Study background: Recorded disease courses covered relapsing-remitting, secondary progressive and progressive-relapsing multiple sclerosis. Some patients had no subtype annotation.

This clonotype occurred many times. Its antigen remains unidentified. Findings and caveats of the study: Clustering by F measure revealed strong co-clustering among samples prepared together in one batch. When patients were compared with controls, about five TRBV segments were more frequent, TRBV5-6, TRBV5-1 and TRBV20-1 among them. People with multiple sclerosis had a significantly lower normalized Chao1 diversity than controls did.

Trimming removed 9 bases at V and 3 bases at J, with 12 bases between. The CDR3 sequence is 13 residues long. CDR1 is MNHNY, CDR2 SVGAGI, per germline (reference sequence). Researchers reported that TCR beta cDNA libraries carried unique molecular identifiers. From roughly 1 to 10 million T cells, 500,000 or so cDNA molecules were obtained. TCRdb reprocessed the PCR reads via MiXCR and lists one record per CDR3 protein. The sample yields hundreds of thousands of distinct CDR3 sequences, 30% to 45% seen once. This sequence joins TRBV6-6 and TRBJ2-1; D gene ambiguous. Sequencing was done on a sample of blood. The sequence derives from a girl under 18 with multiple sclerosis. The chain's CDR3 is CARPSPHYNEQFF. CDR3 nucleotide sequence: TGTGCCAGACCCTCTCCCCACTACAATGAGCAGTTCTTC.